This T cell receptor (beta chain) comes out of a study of blood T cell repertoires in COVID-19. Across the study: The study drew acute and convalescent COVID-19 samples from the United States, Italy and Spain.

The assay was immunoSEQ multiplex PCR, and TCRdb's table has in-frame clones only and misses some. The sample has fewer than 250,000 clones, roughly four fifths seen once. Germline trimming cut 6 bases from V and 11 bases from J; bases unmatched to any gene: 10. Germline CDR1 and CDR2: SQVTM and ANQGSEA. The CDR3 length is 14 residues. The receptor was derived from a woman aged 45-60 years with active or convalescent COVID-19. Material: peripheral blood. This chain connects TRBV29-1 to TRBJ2-1; 13 bases fit TRBD2. In nucleotides, the CDR3 is TGCAGCGTAGTACTAGCGGGAGGGCCTATTAAGCAGTTCTTC. It yields the protein CSVVLAGGPIKQFF.